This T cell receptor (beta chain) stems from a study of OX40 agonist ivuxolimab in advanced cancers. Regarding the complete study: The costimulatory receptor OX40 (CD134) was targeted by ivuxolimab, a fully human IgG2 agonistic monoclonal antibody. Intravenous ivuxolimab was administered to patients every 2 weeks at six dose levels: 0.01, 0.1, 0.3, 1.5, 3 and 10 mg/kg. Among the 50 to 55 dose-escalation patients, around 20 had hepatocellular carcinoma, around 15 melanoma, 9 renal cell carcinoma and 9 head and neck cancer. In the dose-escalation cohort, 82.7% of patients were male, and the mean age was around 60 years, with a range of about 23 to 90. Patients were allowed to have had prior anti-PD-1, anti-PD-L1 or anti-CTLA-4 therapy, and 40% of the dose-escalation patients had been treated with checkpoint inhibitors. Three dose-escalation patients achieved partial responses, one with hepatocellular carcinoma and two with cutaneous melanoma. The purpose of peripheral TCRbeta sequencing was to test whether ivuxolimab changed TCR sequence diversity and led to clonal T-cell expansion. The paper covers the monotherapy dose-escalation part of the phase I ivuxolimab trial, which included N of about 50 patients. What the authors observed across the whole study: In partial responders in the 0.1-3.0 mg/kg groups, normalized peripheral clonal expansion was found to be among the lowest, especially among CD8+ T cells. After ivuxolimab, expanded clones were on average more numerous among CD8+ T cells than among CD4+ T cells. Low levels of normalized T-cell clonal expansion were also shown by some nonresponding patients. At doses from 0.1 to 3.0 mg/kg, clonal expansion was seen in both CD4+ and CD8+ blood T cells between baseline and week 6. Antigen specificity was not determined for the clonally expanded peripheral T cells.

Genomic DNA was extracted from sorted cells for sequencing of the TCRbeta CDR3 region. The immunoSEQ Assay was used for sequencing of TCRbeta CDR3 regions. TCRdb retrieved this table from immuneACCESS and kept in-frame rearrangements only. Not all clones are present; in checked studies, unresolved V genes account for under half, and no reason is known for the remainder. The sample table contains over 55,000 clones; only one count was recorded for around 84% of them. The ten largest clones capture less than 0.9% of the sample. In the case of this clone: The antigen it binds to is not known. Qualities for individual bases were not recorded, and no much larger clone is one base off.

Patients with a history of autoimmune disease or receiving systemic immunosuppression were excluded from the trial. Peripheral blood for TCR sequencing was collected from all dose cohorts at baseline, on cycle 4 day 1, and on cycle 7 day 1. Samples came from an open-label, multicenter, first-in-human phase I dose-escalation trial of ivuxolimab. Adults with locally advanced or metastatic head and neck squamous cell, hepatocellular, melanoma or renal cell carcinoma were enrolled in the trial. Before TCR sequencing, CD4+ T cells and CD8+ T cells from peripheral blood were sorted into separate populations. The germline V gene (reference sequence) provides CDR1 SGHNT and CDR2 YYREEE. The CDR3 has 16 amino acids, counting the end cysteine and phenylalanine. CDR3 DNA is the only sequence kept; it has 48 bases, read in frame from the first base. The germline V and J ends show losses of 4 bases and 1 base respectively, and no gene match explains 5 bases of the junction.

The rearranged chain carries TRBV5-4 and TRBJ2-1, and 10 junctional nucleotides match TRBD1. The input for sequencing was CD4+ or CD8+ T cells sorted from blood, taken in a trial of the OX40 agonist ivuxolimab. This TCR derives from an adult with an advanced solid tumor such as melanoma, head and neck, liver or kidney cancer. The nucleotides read TGTGCCAGCAGCATACCGGACAGGGGGTCCTACAATGAGCAGTTCTTC. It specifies CASSIPDRGSYNEQFF.